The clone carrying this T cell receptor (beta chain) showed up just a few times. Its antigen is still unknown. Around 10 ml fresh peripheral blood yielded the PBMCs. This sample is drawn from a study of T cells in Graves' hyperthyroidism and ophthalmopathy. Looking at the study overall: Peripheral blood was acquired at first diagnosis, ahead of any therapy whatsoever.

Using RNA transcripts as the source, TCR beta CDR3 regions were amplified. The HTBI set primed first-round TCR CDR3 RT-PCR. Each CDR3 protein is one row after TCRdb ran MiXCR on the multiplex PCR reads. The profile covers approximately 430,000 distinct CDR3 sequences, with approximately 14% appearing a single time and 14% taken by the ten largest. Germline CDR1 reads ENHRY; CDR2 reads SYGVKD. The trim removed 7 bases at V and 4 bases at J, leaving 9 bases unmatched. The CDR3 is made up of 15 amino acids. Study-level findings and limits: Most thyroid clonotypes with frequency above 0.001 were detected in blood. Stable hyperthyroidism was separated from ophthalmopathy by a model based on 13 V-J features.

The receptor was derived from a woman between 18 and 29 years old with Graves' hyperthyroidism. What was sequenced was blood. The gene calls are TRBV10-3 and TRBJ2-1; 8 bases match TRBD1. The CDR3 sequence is CAITPGTGIYNEQFF. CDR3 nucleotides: TGTGCCATCACCCCCGGGACAGGAATTTACAATGAGCAGTTCTTC.